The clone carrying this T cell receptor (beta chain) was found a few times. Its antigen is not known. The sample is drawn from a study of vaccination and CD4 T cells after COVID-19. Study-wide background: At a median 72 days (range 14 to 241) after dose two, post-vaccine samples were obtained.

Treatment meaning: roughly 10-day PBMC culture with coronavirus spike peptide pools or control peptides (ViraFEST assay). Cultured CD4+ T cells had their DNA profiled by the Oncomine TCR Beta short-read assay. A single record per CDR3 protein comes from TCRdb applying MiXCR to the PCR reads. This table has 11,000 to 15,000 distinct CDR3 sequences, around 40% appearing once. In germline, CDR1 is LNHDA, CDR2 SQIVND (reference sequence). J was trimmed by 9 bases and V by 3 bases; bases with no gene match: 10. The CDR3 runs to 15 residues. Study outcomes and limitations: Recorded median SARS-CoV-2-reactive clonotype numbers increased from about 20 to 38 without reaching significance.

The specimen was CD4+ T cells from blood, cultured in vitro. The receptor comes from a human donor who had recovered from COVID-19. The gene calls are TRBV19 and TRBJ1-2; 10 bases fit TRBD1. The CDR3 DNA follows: TGTGCCAGTAGTATGAGTGGGGGGGACAGGGGACGCTACACCTTC. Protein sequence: CASSMSGGDRGRYTF.